These T cell receptor beta chains were read from a single sample in a study of CD8 T cells in Susac syndrome. TCRdb redid the calling of the immunoSEQ multiplex PCR reads with MiXCR, one entry per CDR3 protein. The sample has 75,000 to 100,000 distinct CDR3 sequences; 85% to 95% are singletons. Sequencing input: CD8+ T cells from PBMCs. All receptors derive from a human donor with Susac syndrome. Each CDR3 is given with its conserved first and last residue. A D gene is named only where the DNA matches it firmly. Rows give clone size only sometimes, using once, few, many, or a class for an expanded clone.

V gene	D gene	clone size	J gene	CDR3 DNA	CDR3 protein
TRBV30	TRBD2	-	TRBJ2-1	TGTGCCTGGAGTAGTCTAGCGGGATATGAGTTCTTC	CAWSSLAGYEFF
TRBV6-5	-	few	TRBJ1-2	TGTGCCAGCAGTTCGGACGGGTATGGCTACACCTTC	CASSSDGYGYTF
TRBV14	-	-	TRBJ1-2	TGTGCCAGCAGCCAAGGTCGGGAGGGCTACACCTTC	CASSQGREGYTF
TRBV15	-	-	TRBJ1-5	TGTGCCACCAGCAGAGATTCAAAGTGGACGGATAGCAATCAGCCCCAGCATTTT	CATSRDSKWTDSNQPQHF
TRBV29-1	-	-	TRBJ1-2	TGCAGCGTTGAAGAGAGGGGAACAGGTGGCTACACCTTC	CSVEERGTGGYTF
TRBV5-1	-	-	TRBJ1-1	TGCGCCAGCGGACAGAGTACCACTGAAGCTTTCTTT	CASGQSTTEAFF
TRBV28	TRBD1	-	TRBJ2-7	TGTGCCAGCAGTTGGGGACAGGGTCCCGAGCAGTACTTC	CASSWGQGPEQYF
TRBV30	TRBD1	-	TRBJ2-7	TGTGCCTGGAGTGGACAGGGGGGCGAGCAGTACTTC	CAWSGQGGEQYF
TRBV30	-	-	TRBJ1-1	TGTGCCTGGAGTGTAGGGGGAGATGAAGCTTTCTTT	CAWSVGGDEAFF
TRBV2	-	-	TRBJ2-3	TGTGCCAGCAGCGAATTATGGTCAGCAAGCACAGATACGCAGTATTTT	CASSELWSASTDTQYF
TRBV30	-	-	TRBJ1-1	TGTGCCTGGAGTAGCGGGGGGAACACTGAAGCTTTCTTT	CAWSSGGNTEAFF
TRBV7-9	-	-	TRBJ2-7	TGTGCCAGCAGCCGAGCCACGTACGAGCAGTACTTC	CASSRATYEQYF
TRBV29-1	TRBD2	-	TRBJ2-2	TGCAGCGCCGGGACTAGCGGGAGGGTCGGGGAGCTGTTTTTT	CSAGTSGRVGELFF
TRBV30	-	-	TRBJ1-2	TGTGCCTGGAGTGCTCCGATTCCGGGGGGCTATGGCTACACCTTC	CAWSAPIPGGYGYTF
TRBV7-9	TRBD1	-	TRBJ2-1	TGTGCCAGCAGCGGGGGACAGGGAAGTCCCCATGAGCAGTTCTTC	CASSGGQGSPHEQFF
TRBV5-6	TRBD1	-	TRBJ2-1	TGTGCCAGCAGGCTTTTGGCCGGGACAGGTAATAATGAGCAGTTCTTC	CASRLLAGTGNNEQFF
TRBV30	-	-	TRBJ2-7	TGTGCCTGGAGCGGGGGAGGGGGCGGTGAGCAGTACTTC	CAWSGGGGGEQYF
TRBV24-1	-	-	TRBJ1-3	TGTGCCACCAGTGACGCCCTTTCTGGAAACACCATATATTTT	CATSDALSGNTIYF
TRBV28	-	-	TRBJ1-1	TGTGCCAGCCGGCAAAACACTGAAGCTTTCTTT	CASRQNTEAFF
TRBV28	-	-	TRBJ2-5	TGTGCCAGCAGTCCGAATACGGGAAGGCGGGAGACCCAGTACTTC	CASSPNTGRRETQYF
TRBV30	-	-	TRBJ1-5	TGTGCCTGGAACTCAGGGGACTACAATCAGCCCCAGCATTTT	CAWNSGDYNQPQHF
TRBV25-1	-	-	TRBJ2-7	TGTGCCAGCAGTGCAGGCCCCGGCGGCTCCTACGAGCAGTACTTC	CASSAGPGGSYEQYF
TRBV7-9	TRBD2	-	TRBJ2-7	TGTGCCAGCAGCTTAGGACTAGCATCCGAGCAGTACTTC	CASSLGLASEQYF
TRBV29-1	-	-	TRBJ2-7	TGCAGCGTAGAAGCCCGCGGCGAGCAGTACTTC	CSVEARGEQYF
TRBV2	-	-	TRBJ2-7	TGTGCCAGCAGTGAACGCGGCGAGCAGTACTTC	CASSERGEQYF
TRBV6-5	-	-	TRBJ1-2	TGTGCCAGCAGTTCCCTCCCGACAGGAACTAACTATGGCTACACCTTC	CASSSLPTGTNYGYTF
TRBV7-2	TRBD2	-	TRBJ2-7	TGTGCCAGCAGCGAGGGACTAGCTCCTTACGAGCAGTACTTC	CASSEGLAPYEQYF
TRBV5-1	TRBD1	once	TRBJ2-1	TGCGCCAGCAGTCAAGCAGGGACAGCCTACAATGAGCAGTTCTTC	CASSQAGTAYNEQFF
TRBV12-3/TRBV12-4	-	-	TRBJ2-7	TGTGCCAGCAGCCTGGGCCCTGAGGAGCAGTACTTC	CASSLGPEEQYF
TRBV28	TRBD2	-	TRBJ2-5	TGTGCCAGCAGTTTACCCACGGGGGGGGCAGAGACCCAGTACTTC	CASSLPTGGAETQYF
TRBV5-1	TRBD2	-	TRBJ2-5	TGCGCCAGCAGCTTGGGACTTCTCGGACTAGCGGGCACCACCGGGGAGACCCAGTACTTC	CASSLGLLGLAGTTGETQYF
TRBV29-1	TRBD1	-	TRBJ1-2	TGCAGCGTTGTCGGCATTACAGGGGACGGTGGCTACACCTTC	CSVVGITGDGGYTF
TRBV20-1	-	-	TRBJ2-1	TGCAGTGCTTTCAGGGGGGTATTGGTAGCGGGGAGTTACAATGAGCAGTTCTTC	CSAFRGVLVAGSYNEQFF
TRBV12-3/TRBV12-4	-	once	TRBJ2-1	TGTGCCAGCAGCAGCTTCCGACTAGGGGAGCAGTTCTTC	CASSSFRLGEQFF
TRBV15	-	-	TRBJ2-7	TGTGCCACCAGCAGAGTTCGCACAGACCCCCCCTACGAGCAGTACTTC	CATSRVRTDPPYEQYF
TRBV29-1	-	-	TRBJ2-2	TGCAGCGTTGAGGGGATCCCGGGACAAGACACCGGGGAGCTGTTTTTT	CSVEGIPGQDTGELFF
TRBV30	TRBD2	-	TRBJ2-5	TGTGCCTGGAGACTAGCGGGTTGGGAGACCCAGTACTTC	CAWRLAGWETQYF
TRBV7-9	-	-	TRBJ2-3	TGTGCCAGCAGCTTTGGGCAAAGCCAGGGGTACACAGATACGCAGTATTTT	CASSFGQSQGYTDTQYF
TRBV20-1	-	-	TRBJ2-7	TGCAGTGCTCCCCCCCTTGACAGGATTTCCTACGACGAGCAGTACTTC	CSAPPLDRISYDEQYF
TRBV28	-	-	TRBJ2-7	TGTGCCAGCAGCTCAGGACGGTACGAGCAGTACTTC	CASSSGRYEQYF
TRBV20-1	-	-	TRBJ2-1	TGCAGTGCTAGAGAGATTAGTGGCGATGAGCAGTTCTTC	CSAREISGDEQFF
TRBV29-1	-	-	TRBJ2-5	TGCAGCCCACGGGGCGGCCCTGGGGGAGAGACCCAGTACTTC	CSPRGGPGGETQYF
TRBV14	-	-	TRBJ1-2	TGTGCCAGCAGCCAAGATTGGGGGTACAGCAATGGCTACACCTTC	CASSQDWGYSNGYTF
TRBV1	-	-	TRBJ2-7	TGCACCAGCAGCAGGGACCGGGACAGCAGGTACTACGAGCAGTACTTC	CTSSRDRDSRYYEQYF
TRBV4-3	TRBD1	-	TRBJ2-7	TGCGCCAGCAGCCCGCACACAGGGGTCTCCTACGAGCAGTACTTC	CASSPHTGVSYEQYF
TRBV20-1	TRBD2	-	TRBJ2-2	TGCAGTGCTAGAGATCTTCTAGCGGGAAACACCGGGGAGCTGTTTTTT	CSARDLLAGNTGELFF
TRBV5-6	-	-	TRBJ2-1	TGTGCCAGCAGCTCCCATTTAGAGCAGTTCTTC	CASSSHLEQFF
TRBV7-8	-	once	TRBJ2-1	TGTGCCAGCAGCTTACCAGAAGGTTATGGGCTGACCTACTTGTACAATGAGCAGTTCTTC	CASSLPEGYGLTYLYNEQFF
TRBV12-3/TRBV12-4	-	-	TRBJ2-1	TGTGCCAGTAGTCTCGGATCATACAATGAGCAGTTCTTC	CASSLGSYNEQFF
TRBV30	TRBD2	-	TRBJ2-7	TGTGCCTGGACTACGGGAGGGCCAGTCGAGCAGTACTTC	CAWTTGGPVEQYF
TRBV13	-	-	TRBJ2-1	TGTGCCAGCAGCTCCCCCAGCGGGCCCTACAATGAGCAGTTCTTC	CASSSPSGPYNEQFF
TRBV27	-	-	TRBJ2-3	TGTGCCAGCAGTTTAACCCCCAGCGGCACAGATACGCAGTATTTT	CASSLTPSGTDTQYF
TRBV11-2	-	-	TRBJ1-2	TGTGCCAGCAGCGCCGGGGGTCAGGGTGGCTACACCTTC	CASSAGGQGGYTF
TRBV5-1	-	-	TRBJ1-4	TGCGCCAGCAGACTTGGTACGGCTAATGAAAAACTGTTTTTT	CASRLGTANEKLFF
TRBV20-1	-	-	TRBJ2-2	TGCAGTGCTTCCAGGGGTTCGGACACCGGGGAGCTGTTTTTT	CSASRGSDTGELFF
TRBV15	TRBD2	-	TRBJ2-3	TGTGCCACCAGCCGTCTAGCGGGAGGGTCAGATACGCAGTATTTT	CATSRLAGGSDTQYF
TRBV30	-	-	TRBJ1-5	TGTGCCTGGAGTGACGGGGTCCAGCCCCAGCATTTT	CAWSDGVQPQHF
TRBV11-3	-	-	TRBJ2-1	TGTGCCAGCAGCCTCAGGGACAATGAGCAGTTCTTC	CASSLRDNEQFF